These 14 T cell receptor beta chains share one sample of origin, sequenced in a study of cytomegalovirus exposure and HLA in healthy donors. The PCR employed 60 Vbeta primers together with 13 Jbeta primers. Measured with immunoSEQ multiplex PCR; TCRdb has only the in-frame clones, and not every one. The table shows approximately 98,000 clones, with about 80% occurring only once. Sequenced material: PBMCs. The receptors shown here come from a man between 18 and 35 years old in good health and CMV-seropositive.

The chain links TRBV18 to TRBJ2-5; D perhaps matches TRBD1 (6 bases). V was trimmed by 2 bases and J by 7 bases, leaving 17 bases between them. The CDR3 extends over 15 amino acids. Germline CDR1 and CDR2: KGHSH and LQKENI. CDR3 residues: CASSPGAGEDVTQYF. CDR3 coding DNA: TGTGCCAGCTCACCAGGGGCAGGGGAAGATGTGACCCAGTACTTC.

CDR3 in amino acids: CASSTIAGATGELFF. DNA for the CDR3: TGTGCCAGCAGTACTATAGCGGGGGCTACCGGGGAGCTGTTTTTT. V is TRBV6-4 and J is TRBJ2-2; 9 positions match TRBD2. The V gene end was trimmed by 5 bases and the J gene end by 5 bases; junction bases not matched to a gene: 6. From germline, CDR1 is MRHNA and CDR2 SNTAGT. This CDR3 has 15 amino acids.

The chain joins TRBV19 to TRBJ1-6; weak D call: TRBD1 (5 bases). CDR3 length: 13 amino acids. Germline V gene data show CDR1 as LNHDA and CDR2 as SQIVND (reference sequence). V lost 5 bases and J lost 11, with 13 bases in between. For the CDR3, the DNA is TGTGCCAGTAGTTCGCAGGGTCTGACACCCCTCCACTTT. This gives the protein CASSSQGLTPLHF.

The J gene is TRBJ2-5, the V gene TRBV13; 9 bases agree with TRBD2. The CDR3 is made up of 14 amino acids. V trimming: 5 bases; J trimming: 5 bases; junction bases outside the gene matches: 6. Germline CDR1 and CDR2: PRHDT and FYEKMQ (reference sequence). The CDR3 loop is CASSLLAGGETQYF. The CDR3 DNA is TGTGCCAGCAGCCTCCTGGCGGGGGGGGAGACCCAGTACTTC.

This clone has just a few counts. V and J are TRBV6-1 and TRBJ2-7; D unresolved. Germline lookup yields CDR1 MNHNS and CDR2 SASEGT. The CDR3 runs 10 residues. The V end lost 9 bases, the J end lost 3 bases, and 6 bases lay between the germline ends. CDR3 residues: CASLGYEQYF. DNA of the CDR3: TGTGCCAGTCTCGGCTACGAGCAGTACTTC.

The chain couples TRBV4-1 to TRBJ1-4; TRBD1 matches 7 bases. CDR3 size: 14 residues. CDR1 and CDR2 (germline): MGHRA, YSYEKL. V gave up 2 bases and J gave up 7 bases; unmatched junction bases: 4. CDR3 amino acids: CASSQNRGSEKLFF. The CDR3 DNA reads TGCGCCAGCAGCCAAAACAGGGGAAGTGAAAAACTGTTTTTT.

This chain joins TRBV7-9 and TRBJ2-7, with D perhaps TRBD1 (6 bases). The CDR3 runs 15 residues. V shed 5 bases and J shed 7 bases, with 21 bases lying between them. Germline V gene sequence: CDR1 SEHNR, CDR2 FQNEAQ (reference sequence). The chain's CDR3 is CASSAGQILLREQYF. The CDR3 region has the DNA TGTGCCAGCAGCGCCGGACAGATCCTCCTACGAGAGCAGTACTTC.

With regard to this clone: A junction boundary mismatches the germline segment, possibly from a read error. The chain employs TRBV7-9 and TRBJ2-7, with 7 bases aligning to TRBD1. The CDR3 sequence is 12 residues long. Per germline, CDR1 SEHNR and CDR2 FQNEAQ (reference sequence). In DNA, the CDR3 is TGTGCCAGCAGCAGAGACAGGGACCCGATGAACTTC. Translating gives CASSRDRDPMNF. Drawing the rest from reference TRBV7-9 and TRBJ2-7, the complete variable domain is DTGVSQNPRHKITKRGQNVTFRCDPISEHNRLYWYRQTLGQGPEFLTYFQNEAQLEKSRLLSDRFSAERPKGSFSTLEIQRTEQGDSAMYLCASSRDRDPMNFGPGTRLTVT.

V gene TRBV9 combines with J gene TRBJ1-2; 8 bases align to TRBD1. After removal of 3 bases from V and 2 bases from J, the junction contained 3 bases not matched to a gene. The CDR3 is 14 residues long. The germline CDR1 and CDR2 sequences are SGDLS and YYNGEE. The CDR3 loop is CASSDGQGNYGYTF. The CDR3 bases are TGTGCCAGCAGCGACGGACAGGGAAACTATGGCTACACCTTC. The full variable domain, rest sourced from reference TRBV9 and TRBJ1-2, is DSGVTQTPKHLITATGQRVTLRCSPRSGDLSVYWYQQSLDQGLQFLIQYYNGEERAKGNILERFSAQQFPDLHSELNLSSLELGDSALYFCASSDGQGNYGYTFGSGTRLTVV.

The chain recombines TRBV5-4 with TRBJ1-2; no reliable D call. The CDR3 sequence is 13 residues long. CDR1 and CDR2 (germline): SGHNT, YYREEE (reference sequence). V lost 0 bases and J lost 3, with 6 bases in between. The CDR3 is CASSLERDYGYTF. CDR3 coding DNA: TGTGCCAGCAGCTTGGAGCGCGACTATGGCTACACCTTC.

This clone came up once. V and J are TRBV11-2 and TRBJ2-7; 7 positions agree with TRBD1. Germline CDR1 SGHAT, CDR2 FQNNGV. Losses at the gene ends were 5 bases for V and 3 bases for J; bases not matched to a gene: 10. The length of the CDR3 is 15 residues. CDR3 protein: CASSATTGRNYEQYF. The CDR3 DNA reads TGTGCCAGCAGCGCGACGACAGGGAGAAACTACGAGCAGTACTTC.

V usage is TRBV5-4 and J usage is TRBJ2-5; D may be TRBD2 (6 bases). The CDR3 spans 15 residues. Germline V gives CDR1 SGHNT, CDR2 YYREEE (reference sequence). Trimming took 4 bases from V and 2 from J, leaving 15 bases between them. As DNA, the CDR3 is TGTGCCAGCAGCCCGGCAACCGGGACTCAAGAGACCCAGTACTTC. The encoded protein is CASSPATGTQETQYF.

The rearrangement links TRBV5-1 to TRBJ1-4, with 10 nucleotides matching TRBD1. J was trimmed by 0 bases and V by 4 bases; bases with no gene match: 3. CDR3 size: 16 residues. Looked up from germline, CDR1 is SGHRS and CDR2 is YFSETQ. The DNA of the CDR3 is TGCGCCAGCAGCCGACAGGGGGCGACAACTAATGAAAAACTGTTTTTT. Translation gives CASSRQGATTNEKLFF.

The V gene is TRBV4-1, the J gene TRBJ2-3; D ambiguous. Looked up from germline, CDR1 is MGHRA and CDR2 is YSYEKL. Between the trimmed V and J ends, which lost 9 bases and 2 bases, there was a span of 18 bases. The CDR3 has 15 amino acids. Written as DNA, the CDR3 is TGCGCCAGTCGAACCACTGGTTTCACCACAGATACGCAGTATTTT. Translation gives CASRTTGFTTDTQYF.